This T cell receptor (beta chain) was captured in a study of T cell responses to AZD1222 COVID-19 vaccine. Second-dose groups at about 4 or about 12 weeks were pooled. Per germline, CDR1 SGHRS and CDR2 YFSETQ. This CDR3 has 13 residues. The trim removed 5 bases at V and 6 bases at J, leaving 6 bases unmatched. The data were produced by immunoSEQ multiplex PCR, yet TCRdb's version contains in-frame clones alone and is incomplete. The sample lists approximately 110,000 clones; roughly 85% were seen once. For this clone: What it recognizes is unknown.

Study findings and constraints: Mostly white British, mostly female donors; authors suggested clonal diversity may be underestimated. Distributed over spike, vaccine-associated CD4 TCRs predominated at 160-218 and 743-854. Targets within unmutated variant regions were reportedly found for nearly half of spike-specific TCRs.

V usage is TRBV5-1 and J usage is TRBJ1-1, with TRBD1 matching 8 bases. The origin of this receptor is an adult who received the AZD1222 COVID-19 vaccine. The specimen was peripheral blood, collected 28 days after the second AZD1222 dose. The chain's CDR3 is CASRGQDEAEAFF. The CDR3 DNA reads TGCGCCAGCAGGGGACAGGACGAGGCTGAAGCTTTCTTT.